This T cell receptor beta chain was retrieved from a study of T cell repertoires in cytomegalovirus infection. The overall study: Matching HLA type and CMV infection were both indicated by public TCR beta signatures. General study findings and limits: Cumulative public TCR beta family frequency identified CMV carriers with the relevant HLA. Dominant in the ex vivo response were TCR beta clonotypes restricted by HLA-C and specific for CMV.

CDR1 and CDR2 from the germline V gene are SNHLY and FYNNEI. The CDR3 runs to 13 residues. V was clipped by 1 base and J by 9 bases, with 10 bases between them. MiXCR was run by TCRdb on the reads, yielding one entry per CDR3 protein. The data contain 200,000 to 250,000 distinct CDR3 sequences, approximately 7% of them singletons. In its sample, this clonotype was seen many times. The antigen remains unidentified. V and J are TRBV2 and TRBJ2-1, with D hard to call. Sequences were obtained from PBMCs. This clonotype was obtained from a human donor in good health (CMV status not recorded). Some clones in this sample may be carry-over from other donors' samples. CDR3 sequence reads: CASSEGGIGEQFF. CDR3 sequence (DNA): TGTGCCAGCAGTGAAGGTGGGATAGGTGAGCAGTTCTTC.